This entry is about one T cell receptor beta chain. The data were obtained in a study of blood T cell repertoires in COVID-19. Study in general: COVID-19 samples from acute and convalescent phases originated in the United States, Italy and Spain. T cells, B-cell-depleted T cells, or PBMCs provided the cDNA or gDNA that served as material.

This CDR3 spans 19 amino acids. Germline assignment: CDR1 SGHTA and CDR2 FQGNSA. J lost 9 bases, V lost 1 base, and 15 bases had no gene match. Original analysis: Reference gene primer amplification gave estimated nucleated cell counts. Profiled with immunoSEQ multiplex PCR; TCRdb holds only in-frame clones, not every one. The V and J calls and clone size come from that table; D and trimming were worked out from the DNA. The sample comprises over 90,000 clones, approximately 86% of which are singletons, and under 2% rests with the top ten. The rearrangement links TRBV7-2 to TRBJ1-6; 10 bases map to TRBD1. The receptor was derived from a man older than 75 with acute or convalescent COVID-19. Input material: peripheral blood. CDR3 coding DNA: TGTGCCAGCAGCTTAGGAGGGACAGGGGCGTGGGACTGGAGTTCACCCCTCCACTTT. This codes for CASSLGGTGAWDWSSPLHF.